One and the same sample provided the 7 T cell receptor beta chains below, sequenced in a study of neurological immune-mediated disorders. TCRdb re-derived calls from the 5' RACE reads in MiXCR, one entry per CDR3 protein. The top ten clones hold about 4.5% of a sample with some 77,000 distinct CDR3 sequences, about 13% of them seen once. The time point: longitudinal time-point 1 (baseline). Sequences were obtained from PBMCs. The receptors here all came from a female donor with HTLV-1-associated myelopathy (HAM/TSP).

This clonotype appeared many times. A read error may be the cause here, since a much bigger clone is one base away. The chain has TRBV5-1 and TRBJ2-5; D is possibly TRBD1 (6 bases). CDR3 length: 13 residues. Looked up from germline, CDR1 is SGHRS and CDR2 is YFSETQ. Trimming shortened V by 6 bases and J by 5 bases, and 14 bases separated the two germline ends. This CDR3 reads CASTWYRAETQYF. The CDR3 nucleotides read TGCGCCAGCACCTGGTACAGGGCGGAGACCCAGTACTTC. The variable domain in full, completed from reference TRBV5-1 and TRBJ2-5, reads KAGVTQTPRYLIKTRGQQVTLSCSPISGHRSVSWYQQTPGQGLQFLFEYFSETQRNKGNFPGRFSGRQFSNSRSEMNVSTLELGDSALYLCASTWYRAETQYFGPGTRLLVL.

In the case of this clonotype: A much larger clone differs by one base, so this may be a read error. The chain joins TRBV9 to TRBJ2-3, with D hard to call. Germline loops: CDR1 SGDLS, CDR2 YYNGEE. The CDR3 is 12 residues long. Trimming cost V 6 bases and J 6 bases, with 11 bases left between them. Here the CDR3 reads CASIPGSDTQYF. CDR3 DNA: TGTGCCAGCATCCCGGGTTCCGATACGCAGTATTTT. Filled out from reference TRBV9 and TRBJ2-3, the complete variable domain reads DSGVTQTPKHLITATGQRVTLRCSPRSGDLSVYWYQQSLDQGLQFLIQYYNGEERAKGNILERFSAQQFPDLHSELNLSSLELGDSALYFCASIPGSDTQYFGPGTRLTVL.

This clonotype was counted ten times or more. The CDR3 loop is CASTPDGEGGELFF. DNA for the CDR3: TGCGCCAGCACCCCTGACGGAGAAGGCGGGGAGCTGTTTTTT. J is TRBJ2-2 and V is TRBV5-1; D not certain. The V end was cut by 6 bases, the J end by 7 bases, with 16 bases between. Germline V gene data show CDR1 as SGHRS and CDR2 as YFSETQ. The length of the CDR3 is 14 residues.

The sample holds a few counts of this clonotype. The chain joins TRBV5-1 to TRBJ1-1, with 7 bases fitting TRBD1. This CDR3 region has 16 residues. The V gene end was trimmed by 1 base and the J gene end by 7 bases; junction bases not matched to a gene: 13. Germline V gene sequence: CDR1 SGHRS, CDR2 YFSETQ. The CDR3 coding sequence is TGCGCCAGCAGCTTGCCCAGGGGGGGGGGCTCCCTTGAAGCTTTCTTT. As protein: CASSLPRGGGSLEAFF.

This clonotype was counted at least ten times. The rearrangement joins TRBV7-2 to TRBJ2-2; D gene ambiguous. The CDR3 is made up of 14 amino acids. Trimming stripped 4 bases from V and 4 bases from J, with 10 bases between. Germline CDR1 is SGHTA and CDR2 is FQGNSA. The chain's CDR3 is CASSSFSATGELFF. The CDR3, as DNA: TGTGCCAGCAGCTCGTTTAGTGCCACCGGGGAGCTGTTTTTT. The variable domain in full, completed from reference TRBV7-2 and TRBJ2-2, reads GAGVSQSPSNKVTEKGKDVELRCDPISGHTALYWYRQSLGQGLEFLIYFQGNSAPDKSGLPSDRFSAERTGGSVSTLTIQRTQQEDSAVYLCASSSFSATGELFFGEGSRLTVL.

This clonotype came up many times. The genes are TRBV5-1 and TRBJ2-3, with D uncertain. The V end was cut by 4 bases, the J end by 2 bases, with 14 bases between. CDR1 and CDR2 from the germline V gene are SGHRS and YFSETQ. The CDR3 is made up of 15 amino acids. CDR3 sequence reads: CASSGVRAHTDTQYF. In DNA, the CDR3 is TGCGCCAGCAGCGGGGTACGAGCCCACACAGATACGCAGTATTTT.

This clonotype has only a few counts. The chain uses TRBV6-5 and TRBJ2-5; the match to TRBD2 covers 7 bases. Per the germline V gene, CDR1 is MNHEY and CDR2 is SVGAGI. The junction had 15 bases not matched to a gene; V was cut back by 7 bases and J by 1 base. The CDR3 loop spans 17 amino acids. This CDR3 reads CASNPKRVAGLQETQYF. Here the CDR3 DNA reads TGTGCCAGCAACCCTAAGCGAGTAGCGGGCCTCCAAGAGACCCAGTACTTC.